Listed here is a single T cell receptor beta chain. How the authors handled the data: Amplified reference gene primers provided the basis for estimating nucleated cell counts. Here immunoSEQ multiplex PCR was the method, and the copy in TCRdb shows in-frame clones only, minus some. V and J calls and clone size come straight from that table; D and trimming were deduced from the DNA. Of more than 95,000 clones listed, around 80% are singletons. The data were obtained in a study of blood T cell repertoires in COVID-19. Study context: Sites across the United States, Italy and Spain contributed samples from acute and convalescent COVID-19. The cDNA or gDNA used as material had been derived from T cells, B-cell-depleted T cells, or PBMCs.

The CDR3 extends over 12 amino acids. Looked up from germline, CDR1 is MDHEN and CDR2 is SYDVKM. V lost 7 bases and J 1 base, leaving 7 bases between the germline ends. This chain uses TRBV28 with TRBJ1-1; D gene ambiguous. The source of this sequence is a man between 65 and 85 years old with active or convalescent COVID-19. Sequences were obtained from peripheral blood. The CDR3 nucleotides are TGTGCCAGCATAGAACGGAACACTGAAGCTTTCTTT. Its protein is CASIERNTEAFF.